This T cell receptor beta chain was recorded in a study of early T cells in non-severe SARS-CoV-2 infection. Across the whole study: Chains from this unsorted whole-blood bulk RNA could not be paired.

Germline CDR1 and CDR2: SGHTA and FQGNSA. This CDR3 is 15 amino acids long. J was trimmed by 5 bases and V by 5 bases; bases with no gene match: 6. TCRdb independently ran MiXCR on the 5' RACE reads; one entry per CDR3 protein. The table records approximately 71,000 distinct CDR3 sequences, approximately 13% of them present only once. This chain links TRBV7-2 with TRBJ2-1, with 10 bases fitting TRBD2. This clonotype was obtained from an adult who was a healthcare worker with PCR-confirmed SARS-CoV-2 infection or an uninfected control (not recorded which). Input material: whole blood. The CDR3 DNA is TGTGCCAGCAGCGAGGGACTAGCGCCAAACAATGAGCAGTTCTTC. Translated, it gives CASSEGLAPNNEQFF.